These T cell receptor beta chains were read from a single sample in a study of CD8 T cells in Susac syndrome. One entry per CDR3 protein, called by TCRdb with MiXCR from the immunoSEQ multiplex PCR reads. The sample has roughly 80,000 distinct CDR3 sequences, 94% seen once. Sequencing used CD8+ T cells from PBMCs. Source of these receptors: a human donor in good health. The CDR3 runs from the conserved cysteine through the conserved F or W. Fields, in order: J gene, V gene, CDR3 protein.

TRBJ2-1 | TRBV25-1 | CASSGTYNEQFF
TRBJ1-5 | TRBV25-1 | CASSLQPAAYQPQHF
TRBJ1-1 | TRBV27 | CASSDGTGNTEAFF
TRBJ2-6 | TRBV21-1 | CASSPPLAGGPGANVLTF
TRBJ2-7 | TRBV20-1 | CSARQGGYEQYF
TRBJ2-1 | TRBV29-1 | CSVERGTGSSYNEQFF
TRBJ2-7 | TRBV9 | CASRYRDREHEQYF
TRBJ2-1 | TRBV7-9 | CASSHNRVNEQFF
TRBJ1-5 | TRBV28 | CASSLNRVGQPQHF
TRBJ1-2 | TRBV15 | CATSRDQGGMDGYTF
TRBJ2-2 | TRBV5-4 | CASSPGSRELFF
TRBJ1-2 | TRBV27 | CASSSGGYGGYTF
TRBJ2-7 | TRBV15 | CATSLVAELEEEQYF
TRBJ2-1 | TRBV6-5 | CASSYSTGVEQFF
TRBJ2-2 | TRBV14 | CASSPRPLRIGELFF
TRBJ2-1 | TRBV7-6 | CASSRLAGGLSYNEQFF
TRBJ1-1 | TRBV29-1 | CSVDGAGGIYPEAFF
TRBJ1-2 | TRBV4-1 | CASSQDRLTAPEGYTF
TRBJ1-1 | TRBV7-8 | CASSSLQGTEAFF
TRBJ1-1 | TRBV30 | CAWNEGALQTEAFF
TRBJ1-2 | TRBV6-5 | CASSWGGTYTF
TRBJ1-1 | TRBV7-9 | CASSLGTGGIGEAFF
TRBJ2-7 | TRBV9 | CASTRGLISYEQYF
TRBJ1-1 | TRBV28 | CASALGSTEAFF
TRBJ2-1 | TRBV20-1 | CSALKVGQYNEQFF
TRBJ2-3 | TRBV10-2 | CASSVRGPDTQYF
TRBJ2-7 | TRBV15 | CATSRDGGRGALEQYF
TRBJ2-4 | TRBV9 | CASSPPAKNIQYF
TRBJ2-2 | TRBV7-2 | CATRVDTGELFF